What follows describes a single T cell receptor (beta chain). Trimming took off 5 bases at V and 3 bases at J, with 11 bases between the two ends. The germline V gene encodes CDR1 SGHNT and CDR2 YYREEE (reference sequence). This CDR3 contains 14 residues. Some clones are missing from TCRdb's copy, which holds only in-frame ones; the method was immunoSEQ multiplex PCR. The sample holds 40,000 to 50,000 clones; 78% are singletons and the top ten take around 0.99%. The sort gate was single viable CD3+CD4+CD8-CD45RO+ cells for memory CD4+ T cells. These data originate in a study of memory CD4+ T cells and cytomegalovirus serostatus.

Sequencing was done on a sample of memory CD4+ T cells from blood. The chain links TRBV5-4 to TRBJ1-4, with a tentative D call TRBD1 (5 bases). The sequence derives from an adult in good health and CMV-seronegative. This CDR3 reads CASRGDGANEKLFF. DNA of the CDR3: TGTGCCAGCAGGGGGGACGGGGCTAATGAAAAACTGTTTTTT.